This T cell receptor beta chain was observed in a study of radiotherapy plus CTLA-4 blockade in lung cancer. Study background: There were objective responses in 15% to 20% of patients, and over 25% had disease control.

Losses at the gene ends were 4 bases for V and 6 bases for J; bases not matched to a gene: 8. The CDR3 length is 15 residues. Germline CDR1 is MNHNS and CDR2 is SASEGT. Study observations and caveats: Dynamics of early blood T cell clones, together with interferon-beta, were reportedly the best predictors of response.

In the case of this clone: The target antigen is unknown.

Profiled with immunoSEQ multiplex PCR; TCRdb holds only in-frame clones, not every one. The sample shows roughly 100,000 clones, under 90% of them seen only once. It was focal radiation plus CTLA-4 blockade with ipilimumab that patients with chemo-refractory metastatic non-small-cell lung cancer received. V is TRBV6-1 and J is TRBJ1-2; 10 positions agree with TRBD1. This clonotype was sampled from a human donor with non-small cell lung cancer that progressed on radiotherapy plus ipilimumab. Some clones in this sample may be carry-over from other donors' samples. The material was peripheral blood, obtained from a patient treated with radiotherapy plus ipilimumab. CDR3 sequence (DNA): TGTGCCAGCAGTGCTGCAAGACAGGGGGCGCATGGCTACACCTTC. This codes for CASSAARQGAHGYTF.